This T cell receptor (beta chain) is drawn from a study of T cell responses to AZD1222 COVID-19 vaccine. Comment on this clone: The antigen remains undetermined.

The CDR3 extends over 13 amino acids. The V and J ends lost 4 bases and 2 bases respectively, with 9 bases between them. Here immunoSEQ multiplex PCR was the method, and the copy in TCRdb shows in-frame clones only, minus some. The repertoire has 150,000 or so clones, roughly 90% of them found once; the top ten carry approximately 5.1%. Study-wide points: Baseline seropositivity occurred in only a handful of AZD1222 recipients. Targeting of unmutated variant regions was reportedly seen in nearly half of spike-specific TCRs. Clonal diversity was possibly underestimated, and white British individuals and females predominated among donors.

This receptor was obtained from an adult in good health. The chain has TRBV12-3 or TRBV12-4 and TRBJ2-7; possibly TRBD1 for D (5 bases). Sequenced material: peripheral blood, taken on day 0 of MenACWY control vaccination. The CDR3 protein is CASSYGQAYEQYF. The CDR3 DNA reads as TGTGCCAGCAGTTACGGACAAGCCTACGAGCAGTACTTC.